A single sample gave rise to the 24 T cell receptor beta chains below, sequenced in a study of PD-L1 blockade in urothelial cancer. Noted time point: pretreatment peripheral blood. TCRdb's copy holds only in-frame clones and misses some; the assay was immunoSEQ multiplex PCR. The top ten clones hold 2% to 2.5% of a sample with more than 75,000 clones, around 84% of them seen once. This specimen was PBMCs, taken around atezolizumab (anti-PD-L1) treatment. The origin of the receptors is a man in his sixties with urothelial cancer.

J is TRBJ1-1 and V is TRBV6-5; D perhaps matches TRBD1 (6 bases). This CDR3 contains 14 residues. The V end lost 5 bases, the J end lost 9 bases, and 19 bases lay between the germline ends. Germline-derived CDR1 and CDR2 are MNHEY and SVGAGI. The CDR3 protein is CASSAGTSVRKAFF. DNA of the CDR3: TGTGCCAGCAGTGCCGGGACATCAGTCAGAAAAGCTTTCTTT.

The CDR3 spells CASSLVPSGSETQYF. In nucleotides, the CDR3 is TGTGCCAGCAGCTTAGTCCCTTCCGGGAGCGAGACCCAGTACTTC. The chain uses TRBV11-1 and TRBJ2-5; D perhaps matches TRBD2 (6 bases). This CDR3 spans 15 amino acids. Trimming took 1 base from V and 5 from J, leaving 14 bases between them. Germline lookup yields CDR1 SGHAT and CDR2 FQDESV (reference sequence). The entire variable domain, with the rest obtained from reference TRBV11-1 and TRBJ2-5, is as follows: EAEVAQSPRYKITEKSQAVAFWCDPISGHATLYWYRQILGQGPELLVQFQDESVVDDSQLPKDRFSAERLKGVDSTLKIQPAELGDSAMYLCASSLVPSGSETQYFGPGTRLLVL.

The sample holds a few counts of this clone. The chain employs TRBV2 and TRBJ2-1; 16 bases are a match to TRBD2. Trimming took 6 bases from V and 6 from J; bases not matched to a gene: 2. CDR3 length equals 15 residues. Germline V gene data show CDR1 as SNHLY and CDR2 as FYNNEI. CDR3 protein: CASRGTSGGANEQFF. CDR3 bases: TGTGCCAGCAGGGGGACTAGCGGGGGGGCCAATGAGCAGTTCTTC.

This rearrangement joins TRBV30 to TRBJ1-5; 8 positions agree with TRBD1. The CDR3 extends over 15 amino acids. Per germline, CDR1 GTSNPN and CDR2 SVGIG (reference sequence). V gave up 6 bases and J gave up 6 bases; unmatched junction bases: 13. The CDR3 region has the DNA TGTGCCTGTCATCCCTCGGGACAGGAAGGTCAGCCCCAGCATTTT. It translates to CACHPSGQEGQPQHF.

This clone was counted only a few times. The chain's CDR3 is CAGNTGGAGGTGELFF. CDR3 nucleotide sequence: TGTGCCGGAAATACAGGGGGCGCAGGGGGCACCGGGGAGCTGTTTTTT. J is TRBJ2-2 and V is TRBV6-6; TRBD1 matches 9 bases. This CDR3 has 16 residues. V lost 11 bases to trimming and J lost 4 bases; unmatched junction nucleotides: 14. CDR1 is MNHNY, CDR2 SVGAGI, per germline (reference sequence).

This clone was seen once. The CDR3 DNA follows: TGTGCCAGCAGTTTAGTAGGGGAAGGGCAAGCCAAAAACATTCAGTACTTC. The encoded protein is CASSLVGEGQAKNIQYF. The V and J genes are TRBV28 and TRBJ2-4; D is possibly TRBD1 (5 bases). Trimming removed 2 bases at V and 0 bases at J, with 14 bases between. This CDR3 has 17 amino acids. Germline-derived CDR1 and CDR2 are MDHEN and SYDVKM.

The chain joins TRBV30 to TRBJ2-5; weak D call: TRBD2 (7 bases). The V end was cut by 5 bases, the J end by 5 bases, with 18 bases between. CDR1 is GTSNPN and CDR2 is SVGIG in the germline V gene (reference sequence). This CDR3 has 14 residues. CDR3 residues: CAWAVGGGQETQYF. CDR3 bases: TGTGCCTGGGCCGTAGGGGGGGGCCAGGAGACCCAGTACTTC.

This CDR3 is CASRKRGGGTGELFF. CDR3 coding DNA: TGTGCCTCCCGGAAGCGGGGGGGAGGGACCGGGGAGCTGTTTTTT. The J gene is TRBJ2-2, the V gene TRBV30; 10 bases map to TRBD2. The J segment lost 5 bases and the V segment lost 7 bases, leaving 10 bases of the junction unmatched. CDR3 length equals 15 residues. CDR1 GTSNPN and CDR2 SVGIG come from the germline V gene (reference sequence).

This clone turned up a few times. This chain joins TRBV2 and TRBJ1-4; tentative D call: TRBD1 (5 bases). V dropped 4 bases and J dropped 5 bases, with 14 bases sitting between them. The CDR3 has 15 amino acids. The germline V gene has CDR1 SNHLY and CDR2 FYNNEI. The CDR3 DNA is TGTGCCAGCAGTGCGGTCGGGGGAAGCAATGAAAAACTGTTTTTT. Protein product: CASSAVGGSNEKLFF.

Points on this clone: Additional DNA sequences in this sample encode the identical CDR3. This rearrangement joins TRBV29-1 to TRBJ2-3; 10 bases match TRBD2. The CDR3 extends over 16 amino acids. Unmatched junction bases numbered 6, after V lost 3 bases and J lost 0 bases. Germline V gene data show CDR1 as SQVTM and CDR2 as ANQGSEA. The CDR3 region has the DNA TGCAGCGTTGACGGGCTAGCGGGGGATAGCACAGATACGCAGTATTTT. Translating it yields CSVDGLAGDSTDTQYF.

CDR3 DNA: TGTGCCAGCAGCCAATCGGACACTGAAGCTTTCTTT. It is translated as CASSQSDTEAFF. This chain joins TRBV4-2 and TRBJ1-1; D uncertain. The CDR3 has 12 amino acids. Germline V gene lookup returns CDR1 LGHNA and CDR2 YNFKEQ. V dropped 2 bases and J dropped 3 bases, with 4 bases sitting between them.

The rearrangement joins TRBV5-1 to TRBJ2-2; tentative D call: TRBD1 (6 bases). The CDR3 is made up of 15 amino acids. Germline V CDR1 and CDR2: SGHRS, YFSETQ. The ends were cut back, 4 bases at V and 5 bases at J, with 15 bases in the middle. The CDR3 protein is CASSDGTRPTGELFF. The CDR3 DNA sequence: TGCGCCAGCAGCGACGGGACACGACCAACCGGGGAGCTGTTTTTT.

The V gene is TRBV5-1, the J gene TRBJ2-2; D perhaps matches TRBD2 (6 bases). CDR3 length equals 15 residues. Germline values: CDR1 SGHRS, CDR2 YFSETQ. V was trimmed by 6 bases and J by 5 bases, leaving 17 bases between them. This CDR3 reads CASTRGPAGTGELFF. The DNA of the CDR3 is TGCGCCAGCACTAGGGGACCCGCGGGGACCGGGGAGCTGTTTTTT.

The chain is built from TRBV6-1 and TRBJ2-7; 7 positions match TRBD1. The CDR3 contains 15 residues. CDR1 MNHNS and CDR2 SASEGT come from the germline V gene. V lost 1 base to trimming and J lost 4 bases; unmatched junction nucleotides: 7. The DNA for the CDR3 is TGTGCCAGCAGTGAAGGGCCGGGACAGACTTACGAGCAGTACTTC. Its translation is CASSEGPGQTYEQYF.

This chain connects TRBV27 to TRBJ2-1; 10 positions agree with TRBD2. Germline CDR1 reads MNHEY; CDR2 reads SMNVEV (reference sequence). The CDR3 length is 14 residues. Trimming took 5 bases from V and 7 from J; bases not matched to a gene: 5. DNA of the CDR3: TGTGCCAGCAGTACAAGCGGGAGGGCAAATGAGCAGTTCTTC. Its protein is CASSTSGRANEQFF.

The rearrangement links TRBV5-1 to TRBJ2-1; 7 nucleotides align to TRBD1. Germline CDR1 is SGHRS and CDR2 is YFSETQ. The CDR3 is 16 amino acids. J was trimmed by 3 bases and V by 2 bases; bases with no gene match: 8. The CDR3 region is CASSFLGPGGYNEQFF. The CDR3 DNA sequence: TGCGCCAGCAGCTTCCTAGGGCCAGGGGGCTACAATGAGCAGTTCTTC.

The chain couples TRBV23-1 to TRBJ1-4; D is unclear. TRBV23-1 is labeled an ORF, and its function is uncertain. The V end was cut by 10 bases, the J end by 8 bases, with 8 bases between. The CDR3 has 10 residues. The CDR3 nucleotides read TGCGCCACCCCCGGGGAAAAACTGTTTTTT. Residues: CATPGEKLFF.

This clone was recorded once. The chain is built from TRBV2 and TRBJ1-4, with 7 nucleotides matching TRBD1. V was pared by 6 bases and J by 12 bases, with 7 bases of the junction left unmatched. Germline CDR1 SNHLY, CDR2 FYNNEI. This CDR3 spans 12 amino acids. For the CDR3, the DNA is TGTGCCAGCAGCGAAAGGGGGCGGGAACTGTTTTTT. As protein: CASSERGRELFF.

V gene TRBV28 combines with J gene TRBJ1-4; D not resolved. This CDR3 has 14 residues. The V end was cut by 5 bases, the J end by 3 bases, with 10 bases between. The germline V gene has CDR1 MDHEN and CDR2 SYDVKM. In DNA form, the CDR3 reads TGTGCCAGCAGTGTAGGTGGAGCTAATGAAAAACTGTTTTTT. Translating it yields CASSVGGANEKLFF. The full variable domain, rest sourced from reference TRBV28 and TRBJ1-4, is DVKVTQSSRYLVKRTGEKVFLECVQDMDHENMFWYRQDPGLGLRLIYFSYDVKMKEKGDIPEGYSVSREKKERFSLILESASTNQTSMYLCASSVGGANEKLFFGSGTQLSVL.

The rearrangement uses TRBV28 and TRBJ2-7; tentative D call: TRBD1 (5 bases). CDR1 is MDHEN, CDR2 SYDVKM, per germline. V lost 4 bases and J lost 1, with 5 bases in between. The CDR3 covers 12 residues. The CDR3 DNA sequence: TGTGCCAGCAGTTCAGGGTCCTACGAGCAGTACTTC. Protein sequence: CASSSGSYEQYF.

The chain's CDR3 is CASSAIIVQPQHF. The CDR3 DNA sequence: TGCGCCAGCAGCGCAATTATAGTTCAGCCCCAGCATTTT. The chain couples TRBV4-1 to TRBJ1-5, with D uncertain. The V end was cut by 5 bases, the J end by 6 bases, with 11 bases between. The CDR3 length is 13 residues. The germline CDR1 and CDR2 sequences are MGHRA and YSYEKL.

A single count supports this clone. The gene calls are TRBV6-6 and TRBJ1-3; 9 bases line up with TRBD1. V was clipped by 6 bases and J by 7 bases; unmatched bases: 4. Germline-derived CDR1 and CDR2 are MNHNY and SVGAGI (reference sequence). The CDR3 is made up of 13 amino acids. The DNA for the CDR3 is TGTGCCAGCAGCCAACAGGGGGCGAACACCATATATTTT. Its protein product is CASSQQGANTIYF.

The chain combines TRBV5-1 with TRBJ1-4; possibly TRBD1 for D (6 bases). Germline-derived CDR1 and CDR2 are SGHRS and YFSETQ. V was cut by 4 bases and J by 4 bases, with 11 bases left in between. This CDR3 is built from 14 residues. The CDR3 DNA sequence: TGCGCCAGCAGCCTCGGGGGGCTTAATGAAAAACTGTTTTTT. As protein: CASSLGGLNEKLFF.

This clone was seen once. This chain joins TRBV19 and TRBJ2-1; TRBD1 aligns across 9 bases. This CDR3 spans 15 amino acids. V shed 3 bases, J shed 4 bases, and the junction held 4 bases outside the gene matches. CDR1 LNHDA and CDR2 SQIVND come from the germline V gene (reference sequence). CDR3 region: CASSIGQGKYNEQFF. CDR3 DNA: TGTGCCAGTAGTATTGGACAGGGGAAGTACAATGAGCAGTTCTTC.